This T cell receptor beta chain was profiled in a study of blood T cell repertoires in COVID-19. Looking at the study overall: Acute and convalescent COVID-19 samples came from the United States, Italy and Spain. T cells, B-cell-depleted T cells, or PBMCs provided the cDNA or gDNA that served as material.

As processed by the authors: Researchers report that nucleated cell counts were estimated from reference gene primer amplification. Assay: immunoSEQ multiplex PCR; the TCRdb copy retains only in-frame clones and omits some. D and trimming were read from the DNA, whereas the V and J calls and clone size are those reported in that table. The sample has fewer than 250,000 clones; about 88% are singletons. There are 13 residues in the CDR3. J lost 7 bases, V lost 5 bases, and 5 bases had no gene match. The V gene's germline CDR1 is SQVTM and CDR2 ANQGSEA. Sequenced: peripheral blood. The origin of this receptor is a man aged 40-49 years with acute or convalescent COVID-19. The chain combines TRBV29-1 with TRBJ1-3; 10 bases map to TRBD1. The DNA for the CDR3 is TGCAGCGTTACCGGGACAGGGGACAACACCATATATTTT. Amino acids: CSVTGTGDNTIYF.